The T cell receptor (beta chain) described here comes from a study of graft-versus-host responses after intestinal transplantation. Germline CDR1 and CDR2: SGHVS and FQNEAQ. The V end lost 1 base, the J end lost 4 bases, and 26 bases lay between the germline ends. The CDR3 is 20 amino acids. Profiled with immunoSEQ multiplex PCR; TCRdb holds only in-frame clones, not every one. The sample records 40,000 to 55,000 clones, approximately 95% being singletons. For this clone: Its antigen is undetermined.

The sequence was obtained from a human donor who was the organ donor for an intestinal transplant. This sequence joins TRBV7-8 and TRBJ2-1; no clear D gene. The input for sequencing was unstimulated CD8+ T cells sorted from spleen or lymph node cells, taken before transplant. CDR3 residues: CASSLGLVGSTLMAYNEQFF. DNA of the CDR3: TGTGCCAGCAGCTTAGGTCTCGTGGGGTCGACTTTAATGGCATACAATGAGCAGTTCTTC. The complete variable domain, with remaining parts taken from reference TRBV7-8 and TRBJ2-1, reads GAGVSQSPRYKVAKRGQDVALRCDPISGHVSLFWYQQALGQGPEFLTYFQNEAQLDKSGLPSDRFFAERPEGSVSTLKIQRTQQEDSAVYLCASSLGLVGSTLMAYNEQFFGPGTRLTVL.